This TCR beta chain derives from a study of blood T cells in healthy people across ages. CDR3 length equals 8 residues. V lost 3 bases and J lost 11, with 4 bases in between. The V gene's germline CDR1 is DFQATT and CDR2 SNEGSKA (reference sequence). Using a J-beta primer mix together with a sample-barcoded 5' primer, a second PCR was run for roughly 7 to 12 cycles. TCRdb re-analysed the 5' RACE reads in MiXCR, keeping a single row per CDR3 protein. The sample consists of about 930,000 distinct CDR3 sequences, 25% to 30% of them appearing once. The same sample was also used in a study of T cells of mothers and their children.

The specimen sequenced was blood. The chain carries TRBV20-1 and TRBJ2-5; D gene unclear. This TCR came from a woman aged 40 to 50 in good health. Here the CDR3 DNA reads TGCAGTGCTAGTGAACAGTACTTC. Protein product: CSASEQYF.